Below, 32 T cell receptor beta chains from the same sample are listed, as sequenced in a study of T cells in Graves' hyperthyroidism and ophthalmopathy. What was amplified from RNA transcripts were TCR beta CDR3 regions. During a first-round RT-PCR of the TCR CDR3, the HTBI primer set was used. TCRdb re-analysed the multiplex PCR reads in MiXCR, keeping a single row per CDR3 protein. The table includes about 610,000 distinct CDR3 sequences, about 43% detected once. Sample: peripheral blood or thyroid tissue (not recorded which). These receptors came from a woman aged 18-29 years with Graves' hyperthyroidism.

This clonotype has a count of ten or more. The chain employs TRBV20-1 and TRBJ2-5, with D maybe TRBD2 (7 bases). The V gene lost 6 bases and the J gene lost 5 bases, with 19 bases spanning the gap. CDR3 size: 14 residues. Germline-derived CDR1 and CDR2 are DFQATT and SNEGSKA (reference sequence). CDR3 protein: CSASGRGSGETQYF. CDR3 coding DNA: TGCAGTGCCTCGGGGAGGGGGTCAGGGGAGACCCAGTACTTC.

This clonotype occurred many times. The chain combines TRBV5-1 with TRBJ2-6; weak D call: TRBD1 (6 bases). CDR1 is SGHRS, CDR2 YFSETQ, per germline. V lost 4 bases and J lost 1, with 12 bases in between. This CDR3 is built from 16 residues. DNA for the CDR3: TGCGCCAGCAGCGGAACCACAGGGTCTGGGGCCAACGTCCTGACTTTC. It is translated as CASSGTTGSGANVLTF.

This clonotype appeared many times. The chain combines TRBV6-6 with TRBJ1-5; D is ambiguous. Trimming removed 7 bases from V and 6 bases from J, with 13 bases in between. The germline V gene has CDR1 MNHNY and CDR2 SVGAGI (reference sequence). This CDR3 is 13 amino acids long. CDR3 in DNA: TGTGCCAGCAACCCAATAGGTTCTCAGCCCCAGCATTTT. Protein: CASNPIGSQPQHF.

This chain connects TRBV5-1 to TRBJ2-7; 13 positions agree with TRBD2. Germline lookup yields CDR1 SGHRS and CDR2 YFSETQ. The junction had 4 bases not matched to a gene; V was cut back by 9 bases and J by 4 bases. The CDR3 has 13 amino acids. For the CDR3, the DNA is TGCGCCACCAAACTAGCGGGAGGGTACGAGCAGTACTTC. Its translation is CATKLAGGYEQYF.

The chain joins TRBV27 to TRBJ2-7; 12 bases fit TRBD2. The CDR3 runs 13 residues. The V and J ends lost 4 bases and 6 bases, in that order; junction bases with no gene match: 1. CDR1 is MNHEY and CDR2 is SMNVEV in the germline V gene (reference sequence). This chain's CDR3 is CASSWTSGTEQYF. CDR3 nucleotides: TGTGCCAGCAGTTGGACTAGCGGGACCGAGCAGTACTTC.

In the case of this clonotype: Mismatch with germline at one junction end may stem from a read error. The rearrangement joins TRBV7-7 to TRBJ2-5; D might be TRBD1 or TRBD2, each matching 5 bases. This CDR3 has 14 residues. Germline assignment: CDR1 SSHAT and CDR2 FNYEAQ (reference sequence). The DNA of the CDR3 is TGTGCTAGCAGCCCCTCCCCCGGGACCAGGACCCAGTACTTC. Protein: CASSPSPGTRTQYF.

The chain carries TRBV19 and TRBJ2-6; 10 bases agree with TRBD1. Looked up from germline, CDR1 is LNHDA and CDR2 is SQIVND (reference sequence). The CDR3 extends over 16 amino acids. After removal of 9 bases from V and 0 bases from J, the junction contained 5 bases not matched to a gene. Written as DNA, the CDR3 is TGTGCCAGCGAGGGACAGGGGTCCTCTGGGGCCAACGTCCTGACTTTC. This sequence encodes CASEGQGSSGANVLTF.

This clonotype appeared many times. This chain uses TRBV2 with TRBJ1-5; D is undetermined. Germline V lookup: CDR1 SNHLY, CDR2 FYNNEI. V gave up 6 bases and J gave up 0 bases, with 12 bases separating them. CDR3 length: 15 residues. CDR3 bases: TGTGCCAGCAGAGGGTCGGGAGTTAGCAATCAGCCCCAGCATTTT. Its protein product is CASRGSGVSNQPQHF. Complete variable domain (other parts from reference TRBV2 and TRBJ1-5): EPEVTQTPSHQVTQMGQEVILRCVPISNHLYFYWYRQILGQKVEFLVSFYNNEISEKSEIFDDQFSVERPDGSNFTLKIRSTKLEDSAMYFCASRGSGVSNQPQHFGDGTRLSIL.

This clonotype was seen repeatedly, ten times or more. The chain has TRBV11-2 and TRBJ1-5; D is ambiguous. The CDR3 sequence is 13 residues long. V lost 1 base to trimming and J lost 6 bases, with 7 bases between them. Germline CDR1 is SGHAT and CDR2 is FQNNGV. CDR3 sequence reads: CASSLGTSQPQHF. The CDR3 coding sequence is TGTGCCAGCAGCTTAGGGACTAGTCAGCCCCAGCATTTT.

This clonotype was found a few times. J is TRBJ1-5 and V is TRBV18; D call uncertain. CDR1 and CDR2 (germline): KGHSH, LQKENI. CDR3 length equals 14 residues. Trimming took off 2 bases at V and 4 bases at J, with 9 bases between the two ends. The CDR3 loop reads CASSPSNSNQPQHF. DNA of the CDR3: TGTGCCAGCTCACCATCCAATTCGAATCAGCCCCAGCATTTT.

This clonotype has ten or more counts. V is TRBV20-1 and J is TRBJ2-7; maybe TRBD2 (6 bases). Germline V gene sequence: CDR1 DFQATT, CDR2 SNEGSKA (reference sequence). Trimming took 4 bases from V and 0 from J, leaving 13 bases between them. The CDR3 spans 14 residues. CDR3: CSATSSAFSYEQYF. CDR3 DNA sequence: TGCAGTGCTACTTCTAGCGCTTTCTCCTACGAGCAGTACTTC.

The chain is built from TRBV29-1 and TRBJ1-6; D not certain. V lost 1 base and J 8 bases, leaving 6 bases between the germline ends. This CDR3 is 12 amino acids long. From germline, CDR1 is SQVTM and CDR2 ANQGSEA. The CDR3 nucleotides read TGCAGCGTTGAAGGTAGGGATTCACCCCTCCACTTT. The encoded protein is CSVEGRDSPLHF.

This clonotype was detected ten times or more. This chain links TRBV14 with TRBJ1-2; 8 positions agree with TRBD1. The V gene's germline CDR1 is SGHDN and CDR2 FVKESK. There are 14 residues in the CDR3. After removal of 2 bases from V and 5 bases from J, the junction contained 4 bases not matched to a gene. The CDR3 coding sequence is TGTGCCAGCAGCCAACTACAGGGGGGATATGGCTACACCTTC. This sequence encodes CASSQLQGGYGYTF.

Turning to this clonotype: One end of the junction fails to match germline, which may point to a read error. The V and J genes are TRBV29-1 and TRBJ2-2, with D unresolved. Germline CDR1 is SQVTM and CDR2 is ANQGSEA. This CDR3 contains 12 residues. CDR3 in DNA: TGCAGCGGTATAGGTAACACCGGAGAGCTGTTTTTT. Translated: CSGIGNTGELFF.

DNA for the CDR3: TGTGCCAGCAGCCACCCTCGAGGGAAGATGCAGAATGAGCAGTTCTTC. Translated, it gives CASSHPRGKMQNEQFF. V and J are TRBV7-3 and TRBJ2-1; weak D call: TRBD2 (5 bases). Germline CDR1 and CDR2: SGHTA and FQGTGA. The CDR3 extends over 16 amino acids. With 5 bases removed from V and 7 bases from J, the gap between germline ends came to 21 bases.

This clonotype was observed many times. J is TRBJ1-1 and V is TRBV5-8, with a weak D call TRBD1 (6 bases). Germline CDR1 and CDR2: SGHTS and YDEGEE. V was cut by 4 bases and J by 3 bases, with 13 bases left in between. CDR3 length: 14 residues. CDR3 protein: CASSPTGSHTEAFF. CDR3 bases: TGTGCCAGCAGCCCAACAGGGTCCCACACTGAAGCTTTCTTT.

This clonotype was found many times. This chain joins TRBV24-1 and TRBJ1-5; a possible D gene is TRBD1 (5 bases). The CDR3 sequence is 12 residues long. Trimming cost V 6 bases and J 7 bases, with 9 bases left between them. Germline CDR1 reads KGHDR; CDR2 reads SFDVKD. CDR3 in amino acids: CATSQGKQPQHF. Written as DNA, the CDR3 is TGTGCCACCAGTCAGGGAAAGCAGCCCCAGCATTTT.

There are many counts of this clonotype. This chain links TRBV20-1 with TRBJ1-1; D possibly corresponds to TRBD1 (6 bases). Trimming removed 6 bases at V and 1 base at J, with 15 bases between. CDR3 size: 14 residues. The V gene's germline CDR1 is DFQATT and CDR2 SNEGSKA (reference sequence). CDR3 residues: CSAIQLDRNTEAFF. In DNA, the CDR3 is TGCAGTGCAATTCAATTGGACAGGAACACTGAAGCTTTCTTT.

Many counts were recorded for this clonotype. This rearrangement joins TRBV12-3 or TRBV12-4 to TRBJ1-1; D call uncertain. The germline V and J ends were trimmed by 5 bases and 1 base, with 8 bases remaining between them. The CDR3 runs 13 residues. CDR3 DNA sequence: TGTGCCAGCAGTCGCCCGGCGAACACTGAAGCTTTCTTT. Encoded protein: CASSRPANTEAFF.

This chain links TRBV10-3 with TRBJ1-6; no definite D call. Deletions cut 6 bases from V and 7 bases from J, with 16 bases between. Germline CDR1 reads ENHRY; CDR2 reads SYGVKD. The CDR3 is made up of 15 amino acids. The CDR3 spells CAISDSSGRNSPLHF. The DNA of the CDR3 is TGTGCCATCAGCGACTCTAGCGGGAGAAATTCACCCCTCCACTTT.

This clonotype came up many times. The chain recombines TRBV20-1 with TRBJ2-5; unclear D gene. The germline V gene has CDR1 DFQATT and CDR2 SNEGSKA (reference sequence). The V and J ends lost 5 bases and 3 bases respectively, with 16 bases between them. CDR3 length: 14 amino acids. In DNA, the CDR3 is TGCAGTGCTTACCGGAGTGGACGGGAAGAGACCCAGTACTTC. Translation gives CSAYRSGREETQYF.

This clonotype was seen only once. The V and J genes are TRBV10-3 and TRBJ2-7; 8 nucleotides align to TRBD2. The CDR3 is 15 amino acids. V was clipped by 0 bases and J by 3 bases; unmatched bases: 4. CDR1 and CDR2 from the germline V gene are ENHRY and SYGVKD. The DNA of the CDR3 is TGTGCCATCAGTGAGTCGGCGGGAGGTGGCTACGAGCAGTACTTC. This encodes CAISESAGGGYEQYF.

This clonotype was observed a single time. Germline is not matched at one junction end, which may reflect a read error. The chain has TRBV7-6 and TRBJ2-7, with TRBD1 matching over 11 bases. The CDR3 is 16 residues long. CDR1 is SGHVS and CDR2 is FNYEAQ in the germline V gene. The CDR3 sequence is CASRPGQGAPKEELYF. CDR3 DNA: TGTGCCAGCAGACCAGGACAGGGGGCGCCGAAAGAGGAGCTGTACTTC. Drawing the rest from reference TRBV7-6 and TRBJ2-7, the complete variable domain is GAGVSQSPRYKVTKRGQDVALRCDPISGHVSLYWYRQALGQGPEFLTYFNYEAQQDKSGLPNDRFSAERPEGSISTLTIQRTEQRDSAMYRCASRPGQGAPKEELYFGPGTRLTVT.

The chain is built from TRBV2 and TRBJ1-3; D is possibly TRBD1 (6 bases). The V end was cut by 9 bases, the J end by 10 bases, with 13 bases between. The CDR3 consists of 11 residues. Germline assignment: CDR1 SNHLY and CDR2 FYNNEI. The CDR3 DNA sequence: TGTGCCAGTGATCAGGGGCGGACCATATATTTT. It translates to CASDQGRTIYF.

This clonotype was observed a handful of times. V and J are TRBV30 and TRBJ1-2; D uncertain. The CDR3 loop spans 15 amino acids. Deletions cut 1 base from V and 0 bases from J, with 12 bases between. Germline lookup yields CDR1 GTSNPN and CDR2 SVGIG (reference sequence). The CDR3 is CAWSEVAPSNYGYTF. The CDR3 region has the DNA TGTGCCTGGAGTGAAGTCGCACCGTCTAACTATGGCTACACCTTC. The whole variable domain, remainder taken from reference TRBV30 and TRBJ1-2, is SQTIHQWPATLVQPVGSPLSLECTVEGTSNPNLYWYRQAAGRGLQLLFYSVGIGQISSEVPQNLSASRPQDRQFILSSKKLLLSDSGFYLCAWSEVAPSNYGYTFGSGTRLTVV.

This clonotype has more than one count but fewer than ten. For the CDR3, the DNA is TGTGCCTGGAGGAGGCGTTCACCCCTCCACTTT. Amino acids: CAWRRRSPLHF. This rearrangement joins TRBV30 to TRBJ1-6; D is unclear. This CDR3 has 11 residues. V lost 3 bases to trimming and J lost 9 bases, with 6 bases between them. CDR1 and CDR2 from the germline V gene are GTSNPN and SVGIG (reference sequence).

This clonotype was detected many times. The rearrangement links TRBV6-5 to TRBJ1-4; weak D call: TRBD1 (5 bases). Germline V lookup: CDR1 MNHEY, CDR2 SVGAGI. This CDR3 region has 15 residues. V was pared by 6 bases and J by 9 bases, with 20 bases between. CDR3 in DNA: TGTGCCAGCAGCAGTACCGGGACCTCAGGCCAAAAACTGTTTTTT. It is translated as CASSSTGTSGQKLFF.

This chain links TRBV4-2 with TRBJ2-7, with TRBD2 identical over 10 bases. The CDR3 has 15 amino acids. Per the germline V gene, CDR1 is LGHNA and CDR2 is YNFKEQ. V gave up 1 base and J gave up 7 bases; unmatched junction bases: 7. CDR3 bases: TGTGCCAGCAGCCAAGGGCTAGCGGGAGACAATGAGCAGTACTTC. It yields the protein CASSQGLAGDNEQYF.

The rearrangement uses TRBV2 and TRBJ2-7, with D possibly matching TRBD2 (5 bases). Germline V gene data show CDR1 as SNHLY and CDR2 as FYNNEI. This CDR3 spans 15 amino acids. Trimming took 7 bases from V and 0 from J, leaving 16 bases between them. This CDR3 reads CASTKPRDSSYEQYF. CDR3 nucleotide sequence: TGTGCCAGCACTAAACCGAGGGATAGCTCCTACGAGCAGTACTTC. The full variable domain, in which reference TRBV2 and TRBJ2-7 provide the parts outside the CDR3, is EPEVTQTPSHQVTQMGQEVILRCVPISNHLYFYWYRQILGQKVEFLVSFYNNEISEKSEIFDDQFSVERPDGSNFTLKIRSTKLEDSAMYFCASTKPRDSSYEQYFGPGTRLTVT.

V usage is TRBV9 and J usage is TRBJ1-1, with no clear D. Germline CDR1 is SGDLS and CDR2 is YYNGEE. This CDR3 is built from 15 residues. Trimming cost V 3 bases and J 0 bases, with 12 bases left between them. CDR3 residues: CASSAAVGLNTEAFF. DNA of the CDR3: TGTGCCAGCAGCGCTGCTGTCGGCTTGAACACTGAAGCTTTCTTT.

This rearrangement joins TRBV7-2 to TRBJ1-5; D gene uncertain. CDR1 SGHTA and CDR2 FQGNSA come from the germline V gene. CDR3 length: 15 residues. V gave up 7 bases and J gave up 8 bases, with 21 bases separating them. The CDR3 sequence: CASTFSRGSGEPQHF. In DNA, the CDR3 is TGTGCCAGCACCTTTAGCCGGGGATCGGGCGAGCCCCAGCATTTT.

The chain uses TRBV2 and TRBJ2-7; tentative D call: TRBD1 (8 bases). V lost 2 bases and J 4 bases, leaving 21 bases between the germline ends. Germline lookup yields CDR1 SNHLY and CDR2 FYNNEI. The CDR3 spans 17 residues. CDR3 region: CASSEHGGSGGWYEQYF. The CDR3, as DNA: TGTGCCAGCAGTGAACACGGGGGGTCAGGGGGCTGGTACGAGCAGTACTTC.